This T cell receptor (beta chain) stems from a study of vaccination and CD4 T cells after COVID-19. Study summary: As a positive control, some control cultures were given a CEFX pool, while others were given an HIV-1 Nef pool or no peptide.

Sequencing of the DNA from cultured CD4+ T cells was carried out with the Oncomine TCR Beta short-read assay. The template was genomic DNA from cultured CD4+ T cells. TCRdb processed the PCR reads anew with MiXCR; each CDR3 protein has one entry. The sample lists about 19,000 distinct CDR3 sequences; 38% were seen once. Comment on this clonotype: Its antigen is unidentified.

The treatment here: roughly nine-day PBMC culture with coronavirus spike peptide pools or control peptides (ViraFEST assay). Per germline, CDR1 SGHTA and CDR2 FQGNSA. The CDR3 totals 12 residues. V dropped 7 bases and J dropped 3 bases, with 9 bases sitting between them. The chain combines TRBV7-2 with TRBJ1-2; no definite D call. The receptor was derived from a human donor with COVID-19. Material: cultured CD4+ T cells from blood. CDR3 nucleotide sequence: TGTGCCAGCAACCCAACAGACTATGGCTACACCTTC. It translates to CASNPTDYGYTF.